Described below is a single TCR beta chain sequence and its context. What it recognizes is unknown. The CDR3 spans 19 residues. Germline loops: CDR1 KGHSH, CDR2 LQKENI. J lost 0 bases, V lost 1 base, and 11 bases had no gene match. The data are from a study of shared clonotypes between healthy human individuals. The study's findings and limits: Sampling was confined to blood; repertoires within tissues likely differ.

Clones were read by immunoSEQ multiplex PCR, and TCRdb kept only the in-frame ones, dropping some. The repertoire includes over a million clones, over 95% of them detected once, and approximately 1% sits in the top ten. This clonotype was obtained from a man aged 30 to 39 in good health. This rearrangement joins TRBV18 to TRBJ2-3, with 9 bases matching TRBD2. Sample: naive CD4+ T cells sorted from blood. Described subset: CD45RA+ positively selected. The CDR3 spells CASSPLPRRTSASTDTQYF. The CDR3 DNA reads TGTGCCAGCTCACCACTCCCGCGGCGGACTAGCGCCAGCACAGATACGCAGTATTTT. Drawing the rest from reference TRBV18 and TRBJ2-3, the complete variable domain is NAGVMQNPRHLVRRRGQEARLRCSPMKGHSHVYWYRQLPEEGLKFMVYLQKENIIDESGMPKERFSAEFPKEGPSILRIQQVVRGDSAAYFCASSPLPRRTSASTDTQYFGPGTRLTVL.